These 20 T cell receptor beta chains were sequenced from one sample in a study of vaccination and CD4 T cells after COVID-19. Regarding treatment: approximately nine-day PBMC culture with coronavirus spike peptide pools or control peptides (ViraFEST assay). No antigen is known for these receptors. Sequencing of the DNA from cultured CD4+ T cells was carried out with the Oncomine TCR Beta short-read assay. MiXCR was run by TCRdb on the PCR reads, yielding one entry per CDR3 protein. The sample carries tens of thousands of distinct CDR3 sequences, 40% to 60% recorded once. Source material: CD4+ T cells from blood, cultured in vitro. These receptors were obtained from a human donor who had recovered from COVID-19.

The chain carries TRBV6-2 or TRBV6-3 and TRBJ1-1; D unclear. Between the trimmed V and J ends, which lost 6 bases and 10 bases, there was a span of 12 bases. The CDR3 length is 11 residues. Germline CDR1 MNHEY, CDR2 SVGEGT. In nucleotides, the CDR3 is TGTGCCAGCAGACTTGGGTCGGGAGCTTTCTTT. Protein sequence: CASRLGSGAFF.

This clonotype was counted between two and nine times. The chain couples TRBV6-1 to TRBJ1-5; tentative D call: TRBD1 (6 bases). The CDR3 has 13 amino acids. V was clipped by 7 bases and J by 5 bases, with 12 bases between them. Germline lookup yields CDR1 MNHNS and CDR2 SASEGT. The CDR3 DNA follows: TGTGCCAGCACGAGGGAGGGGGATCAGCCCCAGCATTTT. Amino acid sequence: CASTREGDQPQHF.

J is TRBJ1-1 and V is TRBV6-1; TRBD1 matches 11 bases. V shed 5 bases, J shed 10 bases, and the junction held 15 bases outside the gene matches. The CDR3 spans 16 residues. Germline V gene lookup returns CDR1 MNHNS and CDR2 SASEGT. CDR3 sequence reads: CASSRSGQGEPGGAFF. DNA of the CDR3: TGTGCCAGCAGTCGATCGGGACAGGGGGAGCCAGGTGGAGCTTTCTTT.

This clonotype was seen a handful of times. V and J are TRBV7-8 and TRBJ1-2; D unclear. This CDR3 spans 13 amino acids. Germline V gene data show CDR1 as SGHVS and CDR2 as FQNEAQ. V was clipped by 5 bases and J by 4 bases, with 11 bases between them. In nucleotides, the CDR3 is TGTGCCAGCAGCAATCTCTTAGGCTATGGCTACACCTTC. Its protein product is CASSNLLGYGYTF. Full variable domain (outside the CDR3, taken from reference TRBV7-8 and TRBJ1-2): GAGVSQSPRYKVAKRGQDVALRCDPISGHVSLFWYQQALGQGPEFLTYFQNEAQLDKSGLPSDRFFAERPEGSVSTLKIQRTQQEDSAVYLCASSNLLGYGYTFGSGTRLTVV.

The chain recombines TRBV24-1 with TRBJ1-2, with a weak D call TRBD1 (5 bases). The CDR3 totals 16 residues. Trimming left V 10 bases short and J 5 bases short, with 25 bases between. Per germline, CDR1 KGHDR and CDR2 SFDVKD. The CDR3 is CATAPTGTGSLYGYTF. The CDR3 bases are TGTGCCACAGCCCCCACCGGCACAGGATCCCTTTATGGCTACACCTTC.

The chain combines TRBV27 with TRBJ1-1, with D possibly being TRBD1 (6 bases). Germline V gene sequence: CDR1 MNHEY, CDR2 SMNVEV (reference sequence). V gave up 0 bases and J gave up 10 bases, with 15 bases separating them. The CDR3 has 14 amino acids. This chain's CDR3 is CASSLSMGWGAAFF. The CDR3 nucleotides read TGTGCCAGCAGTTTATCGATGGGCTGGGGGGCAGCTTTCTTT.

The sample holds a few counts of this clonotype. The rearrangement links TRBV6-1 to TRBJ1-1; D might be TRBD1 (5 bases). The V gene lost 5 bases and the J gene lost 1 base, with 8 bases spanning the gap. The length of the CDR3 is 13 residues. CDR1 MNHNS and CDR2 SASEGT come from the germline V gene. The CDR3 loop reads CASSRDRNTEAFF. CDR3 DNA: TGTGCCAGCAGTAGAGACAGGAACACTGAAGCTTTCTTT.

This chain connects TRBV7-2 to TRBJ2-2; the match to TRBD2 covers 9 bases. Trimming at V came to 5 bases and at J to 6 bases, leaving 13 bases not matched to a gene. The CDR3 extends over 17 amino acids. Looked up from germline, CDR1 is SGHTA and CDR2 is FQGNSA. The CDR3 loop is CASSRAGGLAIAGELFF. CDR3 DNA sequence: TGTGCCAGCAGCCGCGCGGGGGGACTAGCTATCGCCGGGGAGCTGTTTTTT.

J is TRBJ2-5 and V is TRBV11-2; TRBD2 aligns across 8 bases. The CDR3 has 12 residues. Germline-derived CDR1 and CDR2 are SGHAT and FQNNGV. Trimming cost V 5 bases and J 6 bases; bases outside gene matches: 2. Here the CDR3 reads CASSPSGQTQYF. The CDR3 nucleotides read TGTGCCAGCAGCCCTAGCGGGCAGACCCAGTACTTC.

The rearrangement joins TRBV20-1 to TRBJ2-7, with 9 bases that match TRBD1. Per germline, CDR1 DFQATT and CDR2 SNEGSKA (reference sequence). Trimming cost V 5 bases and J 5 bases; bases outside gene matches: 10. This CDR3 has 14 residues. The CDR3 sequence is CSAPQGQGLHEQYF. For the CDR3, the DNA is TGCAGTGCTCCGCAGGGACAGGGCCTCCACGAGCAGTACTTC.

This sequence joins TRBV20-1 and TRBJ1-5; perhaps TRBD1 as D (6 bases). The germline V gene encodes CDR1 DFQATT and CDR2 SNEGSKA (reference sequence). V lost 3 bases to trimming and J lost 1 base, with 22 bases between them. The length of the CDR3 is 18 residues. CDR3 sequence (DNA): TGCAGTGCTAGTAGGGGGGCGGCAGGGAAGTGGAGCAATCAGCCCCAGCATTTT. Translated: CSASRGAAGKWSNQPQHF.

The chain recombines TRBV7-9 with TRBJ2-2, with D unresolved. Trimming shortened V by 5 bases and J by 1 base, and 5 bases separated the two germline ends. The length of the CDR3 is 13 residues. Germline V gives CDR1 SEHNR, CDR2 FQNEAQ (reference sequence). In DNA form, the CDR3 reads TGTGCCAGCAGCCCGTTGAACACCGGGGAGCTGTTTTTT. It specifies CASSPLNTGELFF.

In its sample, this clonotype was seen a few times. The chain uses TRBV7-9 and TRBJ1-1; D uncertain. Germline CDR1 reads SEHNR; CDR2 reads FQNEAQ (reference sequence). V lost 3 bases and J lost 6, with 11 bases in between. The CDR3 has 13 residues. In nucleotides, the CDR3 is TGTGCCAGCAGCTTTTCACAGTTCGCTGAAGCTTTCTTT. Amino acids: CASSFSQFAEAFF.

V gene TRBV6-2 or TRBV6-3 combines with J gene TRBJ2-5; tentative D call: TRBD2 (5 bases). This CDR3 spans 15 amino acids. Germline V CDR1 and CDR2: MNHEY, SVGEGT. Trimming removed 5 bases at V and 2 bases at J, with 15 bases between. Written as DNA, the CDR3 is TGTGCCAGCAGTCCAAGTATAGCGAGACAAGAGACCCAGTACTTC. Protein: CASSPSIARQETQYF.

J is TRBJ2-7 and V is TRBV2, with D possibly TRBD1 on 5 matching bases. The ends were cut back, 8 bases at V and 2 bases at J, with 10 bases in the middle. The CDR3 contains 12 residues. The germline V gene encodes CDR1 SNHLY and CDR2 FYNNEI. CDR3 nucleotide sequence: TGTGCCAGCGACAGTTTCACCTACGAGCAGTACTTC. It encodes CASDSFTYEQYF.

The chain recombines TRBV10-3 with TRBJ2-2; TRBD1 might be the D (5 bases). The CDR3 is made up of 13 amino acids. CDR1 and CDR2 (germline): ENHRY, SYGVKD. V gave up 5 bases and J gave up 4 bases, with 8 bases separating them. The CDR3 is CAISPQATGELFF. The CDR3 bases are TGTGCCATCAGTCCACAGGCCACCGGGGAGCTGTTTTTT.

This clonotype was counted only a few times. The chain links TRBV7-9 to TRBJ2-2, with D uncertain. The CDR3 length is 13 residues. Trimming took off 3 bases at V and 5 bases at J, with 7 bases between the two ends. Germline V gene lookup returns CDR1 SEHNR and CDR2 FQNEAQ (reference sequence). The CDR3 DNA sequence: TGTGCCAGCAGCTTCGGCGTAACCGGGGAGCTGTTTTTT. Its protein product is CASSFGVTGELFF. Full variable domain (outside the CDR3, taken from reference TRBV7-9 and TRBJ2-2): DTGVSQNPRHKITKRGQNVTFRCDPISEHNRLYWYRQTLGQGPEFLTYFQNEAQLEKSRLLSDRFSAERPKGSFSTLEIQRTEQGDSAMYLCASSFGVTGELFFGEGSRLTVL.

This chain uses TRBV7-2 with TRBJ1-1; D ambiguous. The CDR3 is 14 residues long. V lost 4 bases and J 4 bases, leaving 13 bases between the germline ends. CDR1 SGHTA and CDR2 FQGNSA come from the germline V gene. CDR3 in DNA: TGTGCCAGCAGCTCCCACCAGCGTGGCACTGAAGCTTTCTTT. Translated, it gives CASSSHQRGTEAFF.

The chain couples TRBV20-1 to TRBJ1-1; the D gene is possibly TRBD1 (5 bases). V shed 6 bases and J shed 3 bases, with 14 bases lying between them. Germline loops: CDR1 DFQATT, CDR2 SNEGSKA (reference sequence). CDR3 length: 13 residues. The CDR3, as DNA: TGCAGTGCCCTCCCCTTGGGGCACACTGAAGCTTTCTTT. Translation: CSALPLGHTEAFF.

CDR3 DNA sequence: TGTGCCAGCAGCCAAGCGGGAGCCAACGAGCAGTACTTC. It encodes CASSQAGANEQYF. The rearrangement links TRBV14 to TRBJ2-7; D might be TRBD2 (6 bases). V was trimmed by 1 base and J by 5 bases, leaving 9 bases between them. This CDR3 region has 13 residues. Germline V CDR1 and CDR2: SGHDN, FVKESK.